The 12 T cell receptor beta chains listed next were all sequenced from one sample in a study of OX40 agonist ivuxolimab in advanced cancers. Sequenced by immunoSEQ multiplex PCR; TCRdb stores in-frame clones only, minus some. This sample yields tens of thousands of clones, of which over 80% are seen a single time; about 9.4% belongs to the top ten. The material sequenced was CD4+ or CD8+ T cells sorted from blood, taken in a trial of the OX40 agonist ivuxolimab. The receptors were gathered from an adult with an advanced solid tumor such as melanoma, head and neck, liver or kidney cancer.

This chain joins TRBV4-3 and TRBJ2-7; D is perhaps TRBD1 or TRBD2 (5 bases each). The V gene's germline CDR1 is LGHNA and CDR2 YSLEER. The V gene lost 1 base and the J gene lost 2 bases, with 15 bases spanning the gap. There are 16 residues in the CDR3. This CDR3 is CASSQAIRGGTYEQYF. CDR3 DNA sequence: TGCGCCAGCAGCCAAGCGATCCGGGGCGGAACCTACGAGCAGTACTTC.

The genes are TRBV6-1 and TRBJ2-7; 7 positions match TRBD1. The CDR3 has 16 amino acids. CDR1 and CDR2 (germline): MNHNS, SASEGT. Losses at the gene ends were 0 bases for V and 4 bases for J; bases not matched to a gene: 9. Here the CDR3 DNA reads TGTGCCAGCAGTGAAGCGCGAGCGACAGGGATTTACGAGCAGTACTTC. This sequence encodes CASSEARATGIYEQYF.

V gene TRBV27 combines with J gene TRBJ2-1; TRBD2 agrees at 13 bases. The CDR3 length is 16 residues. The germline V gene has CDR1 MNHEY and CDR2 SMNVEV (reference sequence). V lost 3 bases to trimming and J lost 5 bases; unmatched junction nucleotides: 4. CDR3 sequence reads: CASSFWTSGGHNEQFF. The CDR3 coding sequence is TGTGCCAGCAGTTTCTGGACTAGCGGGGGACACAATGAGCAGTTCTTC.

J is TRBJ2-7 and V is TRBV29-1; the D gene could be TRBD1 or TRBD2 (5 bases each). The germline CDR1 and CDR2 sequences are SQVTM and ANQGSEA. V was cut by 1 base and J by 1 base, with 11 bases left in between. CDR3 length: 14 residues. The CDR3 coding sequence is TGCAGCGTTGAAGGGGGGACGGCTTCCTACGAGCAGTACTTC. Encoded protein: CSVEGGTASYEQYF.

The rearrangement links TRBV13 to TRBJ1-6; 8 bases fit TRBD1. The germline V gene has CDR1 PRHDT and CDR2 FYEKMQ (reference sequence). The CDR3 spans 19 residues. V was clipped by 3 bases and J by 0 bases; unmatched bases: 10. CDR3 amino acids: CASSLAQGAFVSYNSPLHF. The DNA for the CDR3 is TGTGCCAGCAGCTTGGCGCAGGGGGCCTTCGTCTCCTATAATTCACCCCTCCACTTT.

The rearrangement joins TRBV7-3 to TRBJ2-3; TRBD1 might be the D (6 bases). The CDR3 totals 13 residues. Trimming took 7 bases from V and 1 from J, leaving 9 bases between them. From germline, CDR1 is SGHTA and CDR2 FQGTGA. The CDR3: CASMGAGTDTQYF. CDR3 DNA sequence: TGTGCCAGCATGGGGGCGGGCACAGATACGCAGTATTTT.

A note on this clone: Other DNA sequences from this sample encode an identical CDR3 as well. This chain connects TRBV13 to TRBJ2-7, with 8 bases identical to TRBD1. Per germline, CDR1 PRHDT and CDR2 FYEKMQ (reference sequence). There are 14 residues in the CDR3. The trim removed 6 bases at V and 3 bases at J, leaving 7 bases unmatched. CDR3: CASSPGTGGYEQYF. The DNA of the CDR3 is TGTGCCAGCAGTCCCGGGACAGGAGGCTACGAGCAGTACTTC.

V gene TRBV2 combines with J gene TRBJ1-1; TRBD1 is a possible D gene (6 bases). Germline-derived CDR1 and CDR2 are SNHLY and FYNNEI. There are 14 residues in the CDR3. V dropped 10 bases and J dropped 6 bases, with 21 bases sitting between them. Written as DNA, the CDR3 is TGTGCCAACCAGATGACAGGCGGTGGGCCTGAAGCTTTCTTT. It specifies CANQMTGGGPEAFF.

The J gene is TRBJ2-1, the V gene TRBV15, with D perhaps matching TRBD2 (6 bases). V shed 5 bases and J shed 4 bases, with 15 bases lying between them. CDR1 and CDR2 (germline): LNHNV, YYDKDF (reference sequence). The CDR3 consists of 15 residues. The CDR3: CATSVSGNSYNEQFF. The CDR3 DNA reads TGTGCCACCAGCGTTAGCGGTAACTCGTACAATGAGCAGTTCTTC.

The rearrangement links TRBV19 to TRBJ1-3; possibly TRBD1 for D (5 bases). CDR3 length: 15 residues. Germline V lookup: CDR1 LNHDA, CDR2 SQIVND (reference sequence). V was trimmed by 0 bases and J by 6 bases, leaving 12 bases between them. Here the CDR3 DNA reads TGTGCCAGTAGTATAGAGCGCAGGGCTTCAAACACCATATATTTT. It is translated as CASSIERRASNTIYF. Full variable domain (remainder filled in from reference TRBV19 and TRBJ1-3): DGGITQSPKYLFRKEGQNVTLSCEQNLNHDAMYWYRQDPGQGLRLIYYSQIVNDFQKGDIAEGYSVSREKKESFPLTVTSAQKNPTAFYLCASSIERRASNTIYFGEGSWLTVV.

The V call is TRBV4-3, the J call TRBJ1-1, with D perhaps matching TRBD1 (6 bases). This CDR3 has 14 residues. Germline V gene data show CDR1 as LGHNA and CDR2 as YSLEER. V lost 0 bases, J lost 6 bases, and 11 bases lay in between. DNA of the CDR3: TGCGCCAGCAGCCAAGATTTGGGGGCCCCTGAAGCTTTCTTT. Protein product: CASSQDLGAPEAFF.

This rearrangement joins TRBV21-1 to TRBJ2-7. TRBV21-1 is reported as a pseudogene. This CDR3 is built from 16 residues. DNA for the CDR3: TGTGCCAGCAGCAAAGTAGACGGGCCCCTAACCTACGAGCAGTACTTC. This sequence encodes CASSKVDGPLTYEQYF.